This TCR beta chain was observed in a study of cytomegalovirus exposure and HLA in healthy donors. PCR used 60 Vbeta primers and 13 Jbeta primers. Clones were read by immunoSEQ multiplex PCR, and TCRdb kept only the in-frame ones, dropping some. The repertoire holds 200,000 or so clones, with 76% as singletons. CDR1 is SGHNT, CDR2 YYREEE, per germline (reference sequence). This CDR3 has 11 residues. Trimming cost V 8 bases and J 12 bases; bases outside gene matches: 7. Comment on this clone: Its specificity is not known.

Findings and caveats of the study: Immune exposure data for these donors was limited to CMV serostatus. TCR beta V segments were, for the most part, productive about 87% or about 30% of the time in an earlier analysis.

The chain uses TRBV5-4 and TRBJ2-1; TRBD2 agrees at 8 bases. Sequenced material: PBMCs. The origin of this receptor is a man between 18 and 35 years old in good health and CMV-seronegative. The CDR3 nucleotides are TGTGCCAGTTCGGGAGGGACGAGGCAGTTCTTC. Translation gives CASSGGTRQFF.